The 32 T cell receptor beta chains presented below share a single source sample, sequenced in a study of response to subunit inactivated influenza vaccine. TCRdb re-derived calls from the RT-PCR reads in MiXCR, one entry per CDR3 protein. The table records hundreds of thousands of distinct CDR3 sequences, around 13% of them present only once. Sequencing used PBMCs from blood, obtained approximately 15 days before vaccination. Receptors originate from a man aged 45-60 years who received an inactivated influenza vaccine.

This clonotype was seen a handful of times. This sequence joins TRBV10-3 and TRBJ1-4; a weak D match, TRBD1 (5 bases). There are 14 residues in the CDR3. Deletions cut 3 bases from V and 4 bases from J, with 9 bases between. Looked up from germline, CDR1 is ENHRY and CDR2 is SYGVKD. This chain's CDR3 is CAISDGQHNEKLFF. DNA of the CDR3: TGTGCCATCAGTGACGGACAACATAATGAAAAACTGTTTTTT.

This clonotype was counted only a few times. CDR3 in amino acids: CASSYLTARETQYF. The CDR3 region has the DNA TGTGCCAGCAGTTACTTAACAGCAAGGGAGACCCAGTACTTC. The J gene is TRBJ2-5, the V gene TRBV6-5; no clear D. The germline CDR1 and CDR2 sequences are MNHEY and SVGAGI. The CDR3 length is 14 residues. Trimming removed 1 base at V and 5 bases at J, with 11 bases between.

The rearrangement joins TRBV5-1 to TRBJ2-3; D is possibly TRBD2 (5 bases). Trimming removed 5 bases from V and 5 bases from J, with 12 bases in between. The length of the CDR3 is 13 residues. Germline V gene sequence: CDR1 SGHRS, CDR2 YFSETQ. The CDR3: CASSPGDGDTQYF. The CDR3 DNA is TGCGCCAGCAGTCCCGGGGATGGAGATACGCAGTATTTT.

This chain uses TRBV20-1 with TRBJ2-3, with D perhaps matching TRBD2 (5 bases). The CDR3 loop spans 11 amino acids. The V gene's germline CDR1 is DFQATT and CDR2 SNEGSKA (reference sequence). V lost 4 bases and J lost 8, with 10 bases in between. The CDR3 region is CSAIQEGTQYF. The CDR3 bases are TGCAGTGCTATACAAGAGGGTACGCAGTATTTT.

This clonotype has just one count. The chain uses TRBV4-3 and TRBJ2-3, with 7 bases fitting TRBD2. Germline-derived CDR1 and CDR2 are LGHNA and YSLEER. V shed 6 bases and J 2 bases; nucleotides not matched to a gene: 11. This CDR3 has 16 residues. The CDR3 sequence: CASSGGAGVTTDTQYF. CDR3 DNA sequence: TGCGCCAGCAGTGGTGGTGCGGGAGTTACCACAGATACGCAGTATTTT.

The chain uses TRBV7-9 and TRBJ2-7, with D possibly matching TRBD2 (6 bases). The CDR3 is 13 amino acids. The germline gives CDR1 SEHNR, CDR2 FQNEAQ (reference sequence). V was shortened by 8 bases and J by 2 bases, with 13 bases between the two germline ends. The CDR3 DNA follows: TGTGCCAGCGGGAGGAGGGGCGCCTACGAGCAGTACTTC. It translates to CASGRRGAYEQYF. The variable domain in full, with the rest retrieved from reference TRBV7-9 and TRBJ2-7, is DTGVSQNPRHKITKRGQNVTFRCDPISEHNRLYWYRQTLGQGPEFLTYFQNEAQLEKSRLLSDRFSAERPKGSFSTLEIQRTEQGDSAMYLCASGRRGAYEQYFGPGTRLTVT.

Ten or more counts support this clonotype. The chain links TRBV12-3 or TRBV12-4 to TRBJ2-3; no firm D call. The CDR3 extends over 13 amino acids. Trimming stripped 7 bases from V and 5 bases from J, with 13 bases between. This CDR3 reads CASTLRLGDTQYF. The CDR3 DNA reads TGTGCCAGCACCCTCCGTCTGGGAGATACGCAGTATTTT.

The chain carries TRBV27 and TRBJ2-7; 9 positions agree with TRBD2. V dropped 5 bases and J dropped 7; count of bases not matched to a gene: 12. The CDR3 totals 15 residues. Germline values: CDR1 MNHEY, CDR2 SMNVEV (reference sequence). The CDR3 bases are TGTGCCAGCAGTCCCCTTAGCGGGAGTTTGAAGGAGCAGTACTTC. Translating gives CASSPLSGSLKEQYF.

V is TRBV20-1 and J is TRBJ2-3; 11 bases line up with TRBD2. The J segment lost 3 bases and the V segment lost 5 bases, leaving 4 bases of the junction unmatched. The CDR3 is 14 residues long. Looked up from germline, CDR1 is DFQATT and CDR2 is SNEGSKA (reference sequence). This CDR3 reads CSAQTSGGTDTQYF. The CDR3 coding sequence is TGCAGTGCTCAAACTAGCGGGGGTACAGATACGCAGTATTTT.

The chain has TRBV12-5 and TRBJ2-7; maybe TRBD1 (6 bases). Between the trimmed V and J ends, which lost 2 bases and 2 bases, there was a span of 22 bases. The CDR3 runs to 18 residues. CDR1 LGHNT and CDR2 FRNRAP come from the germline V gene. The CDR3 DNA follows: TGTGCTAGTGGTTTGCCATTATCCCCCGAACAGGGACCCTACGAGCAGTACTTC. Translated, it gives CASGLPLSPEQGPYEQYF.

V gene TRBV3-1 combines with J gene TRBJ1-1; D unclear. CDR1 LGHDT and CDR2 YNNKEL come from the germline V gene (reference sequence). CDR3 length: 14 residues. Trimming took off 3 bases at V and 8 bases at J, with 16 bases between the two ends. The CDR3 nucleotides are TGTGCCAGCAGCCAGGCGGCCGTAAACTCCGAAGCTTTCTTT. Amino acid sequence: CASSQAAVNSEAFF.

The chain employs TRBV6-1 and TRBJ2-5; 8 nucleotides match TRBD1. The CDR3 consists of 16 residues. CDR1 is MNHNS and CDR2 is SASEGT in the germline V gene. With 5 bases clipped from V and 5 bases from J, the junction kept 13 bases outside the gene matches. Here the CDR3 DNA reads TGTGCCAGCAGTCGAGGGGACAGGCACCGAGGGGAGACCCAGTACTTC. It is translated as CASSRGDRHRGETQYF.

Ten or more counts support this clonotype. The V gene is TRBV27, the J gene TRBJ2-7; tentative D call: TRBD1 (5 bases). V was trimmed by 4 bases and J by 3 bases, leaving 13 bases between them. Germline V CDR1 and CDR2: MNHEY, SMNVEV (reference sequence). The CDR3 contains 14 residues. DNA for the CDR3: TGTGCCAGCAGTTGGATGGGTCAGGGCTACGAGCAGTACTTC. This codes for CASSWMGQGYEQYF.

The chain recombines TRBV12-3 or TRBV12-4 with TRBJ2-7; 10 bases are shared with TRBD1. V was clipped by 5 bases and J by 3 bases; unmatched bases: 7. The CDR3 spans 15 residues. The CDR3 reads CASSHRQGASYEQYF. The CDR3 coding sequence is TGTGCCAGCAGTCACCGACAGGGGGCGAGCTACGAGCAGTACTTC.

There are a few counts of this clonotype. The CDR3 DNA reads TGTGCCAGTAGTCTCTTTAGCGGTTCCCTTTCCTACAATGAGCAGTTCTTC. Translated: CASSLFSGSLSYNEQFF. V gene TRBV19 combines with J gene TRBJ2-1; a possible D gene is TRBD2 (6 bases). The CDR3 runs 17 residues. Trimming pared 5 bases from V and 1 base from J, leaving 18 bases between. Germline CDR1 and CDR2: LNHDA and SQIVND (reference sequence).

This clonotype was observed at least ten times. This chain links TRBV6-2 or TRBV6-3 with TRBJ2-5, with D tentatively TRBD1 (5 bases). This CDR3 region has 14 residues. V was pared by 2 bases and J by 1 base, with 8 bases between. Germline lookup yields CDR1 MNHEY and CDR2 SVGEGT. The CDR3 DNA is TGTGCCAGCAGTTACCCGGACACCCAAGAGACCCAGTACTTC. Amino acid sequence: CASSYPDTQETQYF.

Only a few counts were recorded for this clonotype. J is TRBJ2-6 and V is TRBV12-3 or TRBV12-4; D is unresolved. The CDR3 length is 13 residues. V was pared by 8 bases and J by 4 bases, with 9 bases between. As DNA, the CDR3 is TGTGCCAGCGGCCCGTCCGGGGCCAACGTCCTGACTTTC. Translation: CASGPSGANVLTF.

This clonotype has just a few counts. The chain is built from TRBV3-1 and TRBJ1-2; a possible D gene is TRBD1 (6 bases). The germline CDR1 and CDR2 sequences are LGHDT and YNNKEL (reference sequence). The CDR3 consists of 18 residues. The germline V and J ends were trimmed by 1 base and 3 bases, with 21 bases remaining between them. The CDR3 spells CASSQASLTGSSYYGYTF. In DNA form, the CDR3 reads TGTGCCAGCAGCCAAGCTTCCCTAACAGGGAGTTCTTACTATGGCTACACCTTC. The entire variable domain, with the rest obtained from reference TRBV3-1 and TRBJ1-2, is as follows: DTAVSQTPKYLVTQMGNDKSIKCEQNLGHDTMYWYKQDSKKFLKIMFSYNNKELIINETVPNRFSPKSPDKAHLNLHINSLELGDSAVYFCASSQASLTGSSYYGYTFGSGTRLTVV.

In this sample, this clonotype turned up a few times. The chain recombines TRBV12-3 or TRBV12-4 with TRBJ1-2; 9 bases line up with TRBD1. With 5 bases clipped from V and 6 bases from J, the junction kept 7 bases outside the gene matches. The CDR3 is made up of 14 amino acids. As DNA, the CDR3 is TGTGCCAGCAGTCGGACAGGGGCGTTTCATGGCTACACCTTC. This translates into CASSRTGAFHGYTF.

This chain connects TRBV6-2 or TRBV6-3 to TRBJ1-1; maybe TRBD1 (5 bases). In germline, CDR1 is MNHEY, CDR2 SVGEGT. This CDR3 region has 16 residues. The V end lost 0 bases, the J end lost 4 bases, and 15 bases lay between the germline ends. The CDR3 DNA follows: TGTGCCAGCAGTTACTCGTTCGGGGGACTGGGCACTGAAGCTTTCTTT. It specifies CASSYSFGGLGTEAFF.

V usage is TRBV6-2 or TRBV6-3 and J usage is TRBJ1-6; the match to TRBD1 covers 7 bases. CDR3 size: 16 residues. After removal of 6 bases from V and 10 bases from J, the junction contained 15 bases not matched to a gene. The germline V gene has CDR1 MNHEY and CDR2 SVGEGT. This CDR3 reads CASSLTSGTEGSPLHF. The CDR3 DNA is TGTGCCAGCAGCCTTACCTCCGGGACAGAGGGATCACCCCTCCACTTT.

This clonotype appeared a few times. The chain links TRBV5-1 to TRBJ1-5; D uncertain. Germline values: CDR1 SGHRS, CDR2 YFSETQ. The CDR3 contains 15 residues. Trimming pared 4 bases from V and 5 bases from J, leaving 16 bases between. CDR3: CASSLTGEGYQPQHF. CDR3 sequence (DNA): TGCGCCAGCAGCCTTACCGGGGAGGGTTATCAGCCCCAGCATTTT. The full variable domain, with the rest looked up from reference TRBV5-1 and TRBJ1-5, is KAGVTQTPRYLIKTRGQQVTLSCSPISGHRSVSWYQQTPGQGLQFLFEYFSETQRNKGNFPGRFSGRQFSNSRSEMNVSTLELGDSALYLCASSLTGEGYQPQHFGDGTRLSIL.

The chain employs TRBV20-1 and TRBJ2-7, with D unresolved. Germline CDR1 reads DFQATT; CDR2 reads SNEGSKA (reference sequence). The CDR3 loop spans 13 amino acids. The V end was cut by 4 bases, the J end by 6 bases, with 16 bases between. The CDR3 nucleotides read TGCAGTGCTACTGGTCAGGCCGTGGGCGAGCAGTACTTC. This sequence encodes CSATGQAVGEQYF.

This clonotype has only a few counts. The chain has TRBV6-2 or TRBV6-3 and TRBJ2-2; TRBD1 agrees at 10 bases. V shed 6 bases, J shed 4 bases, and the junction held 5 bases outside the gene matches. The CDR3 sequence is 15 residues long. Germline V gene data show CDR1 as MNHEY and CDR2 as SVGEGT. The CDR3 sequence: CASSKTGGITGELFF. The CDR3 nucleotides read TGTGCCAGCAGCAAGACAGGGGGCATCACCGGGGAGCTGTTTTTT.

This clonotype was counted a few times. J is TRBJ2-4 and V is TRBV2; D gene uncertain. Trimming removed 5 bases from V and 0 bases from J, with 11 bases in between. The CDR3 extends over 15 amino acids. Germline V CDR1 and CDR2: SNHLY, FYNNEI. The CDR3 is CASSPPNLAKNIQYF. The CDR3 DNA reads as TGTGCCAGCAGTCCTCCTAACTTAGCCAAAAACATTCAGTACTTC.

The chain links TRBV12-3 or TRBV12-4 to TRBJ2-3, with 8 bases matching TRBD1. The CDR3 extends over 13 amino acids. Germline trimming cut 8 bases from V and 3 bases from J; bases unmatched to any gene: 4. CDR3 nucleotides: TGTGCCAGCGGGACAGGAGAGACAGATACGCAGTATTTT. As protein: CASGTGETDTQYF.

J is TRBJ2-2 and V is TRBV11-1; TRBD2 agrees at 15 bases. The V gene end was trimmed by 5 bases and the J gene end by 6 bases; junction bases not matched to a gene: 4. This CDR3 is built from 16 residues. The germline V gene has CDR1 SGHAT and CDR2 FQDESV (reference sequence). DNA of the CDR3: TGTGCCAGCAGCCGGACTAGCGGGGGGGCCGCCGGGGAGCTGTTTTTT. This sequence encodes CASSRTSGGAAGELFF.

The V gene is TRBV7-2, the J gene TRBJ2-3, with 12 positions matching TRBD2. Unmatched junction bases numbered 6, after V lost 5 bases and J lost 0 bases. Germline lookup yields CDR1 SGHTA and CDR2 FQGNSA. The CDR3 totals 17 residues. The CDR3 sequence: CASSRRLAGASTDTQYF. The CDR3, as DNA: TGTGCCAGCAGCCGCCGACTAGCGGGGGCCAGCACAGATACGCAGTATTTT.

A few counts support this clonotype. The CDR3 DNA reads TGTGCCAGCAGTTTAAAGAGCTCCTACGAGCAGTACTTC. Its translation: CASSLKSSYEQYF. The chain recombines TRBV27 with TRBJ2-7; no clear D. The CDR3 contains 13 residues. V shed 2 bases and J shed 0 bases, with 5 bases lying between them. Germline CDR1 MNHEY, CDR2 SMNVEV (reference sequence).

This clonotype was counted many times. The chain couples TRBV6-6 to TRBJ1-4; 9 nucleotides match TRBD1. Losses at the gene ends were 8 bases for V and 5 bases for J; bases not matched to a gene: 0. CDR1 is MNHNY and CDR2 is SVGAGI in the germline V gene (reference sequence). The CDR3 length is 12 residues. Here the CDR3 reads CASGTGNEKLFF. In DNA form, the CDR3 reads TGTGCCAGCGGGACAGGGAATGAAAAACTGTTTTTT.

This clonotype has just a few counts. The chain has TRBV10-3 and TRBJ1-1; the match to TRBD1 covers 7 bases. CDR1 and CDR2 from the germline V gene are ENHRY and SYGVKD. This CDR3 is 14 amino acids long. V shed 6 bases and J 1 base; nucleotides not matched to a gene: 5. This CDR3 is CAIRQGTENTEAFF. CDR3 DNA sequence: TGTGCCATCAGACAGGGGACAGAGAACACTGAAGCTTTCTTT.

In its sample, this clonotype was seen a few times. V usage is TRBV7-9 and J usage is TRBJ1-1; TRBD1 matches 7 bases. CDR1 is SEHNR and CDR2 is FQNEAQ in the germline V gene (reference sequence). Losses at the gene ends were 5 bases for V and 5 bases for J; bases not matched to a gene: 2. This CDR3 is built from 12 residues. CDR3 residues: CASSHRGTEAFF. The CDR3 bases are TGTGCCAGCAGCCACAGGGGAACTGAAGCTTTCTTT.